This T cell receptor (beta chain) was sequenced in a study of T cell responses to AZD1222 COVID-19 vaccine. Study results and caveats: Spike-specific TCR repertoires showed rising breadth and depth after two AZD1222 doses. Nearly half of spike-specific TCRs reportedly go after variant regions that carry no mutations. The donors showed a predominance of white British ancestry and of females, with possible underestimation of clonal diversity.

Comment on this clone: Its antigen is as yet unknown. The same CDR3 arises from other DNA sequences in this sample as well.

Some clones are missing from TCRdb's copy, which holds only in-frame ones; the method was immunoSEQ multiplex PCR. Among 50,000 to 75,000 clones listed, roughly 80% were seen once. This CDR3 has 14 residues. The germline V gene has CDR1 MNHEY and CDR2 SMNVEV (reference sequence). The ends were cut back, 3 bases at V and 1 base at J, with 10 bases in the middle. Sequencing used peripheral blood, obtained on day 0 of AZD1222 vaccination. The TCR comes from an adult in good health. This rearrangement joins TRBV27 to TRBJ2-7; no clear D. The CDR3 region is CASSFGQISYEQYF. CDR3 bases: TGTGCCAGCAGTTTTGGTCAGATATCCTACGAGCAGTACTTC.